This record looks at one T cell receptor beta chain sequence and its context. In the original workflow: Reference gene primer amplification gave estimated nucleated cell counts. Libraries were prepared by immunoSEQ multiplex PCR; TCRdb keeps only in-frame clonotypes and omits some of them. That table supplies the V and J calls and clone size; D and trimming were determined from the DNA. The sample lists approximately 94,000 clones, just over 90% occurring once. The data are from a study of blood T cell repertoires in COVID-19. Study summary: The United States, Italy and Spain were the sources of the acute and convalescent COVID-19 samples. T cells, B-cell-depleted T cells, or PBMCs provided the cDNA or gDNA that served as material.

V gave up 1 base and J gave up 7 bases; unmatched junction bases: 4. Germline V gene sequence: CDR1 SGHRS, CDR2 YFSETQ. This CDR3 spans 13 amino acids. The specimen was peripheral blood. This chain connects TRBV5-1 to TRBJ1-2, with 7 positions matching TRBD1. The receptor was derived from a woman aged 50 to 65 in a cohort sampled during active COVID-19. CDR3 DNA sequence: TGCGCCAGCAGCTTGCAGGGGGAAGTTGGCTACACCTTC. Amino acids: CASSLQGEVGYTF.